A selection of T cell receptor beta chains follows, all from one sample in a study of T cells in Graves' hyperthyroidism and ophthalmopathy. TCRdb ran MiXCR on the multiplex PCR reads and lists one entry per CDR3 protein. The table shows 250,000 to 300,000 distinct CDR3 sequences, with roughly 14% occurring only once. The sequenced sample consisted of blood. Receptor source: a woman in her 30s with Graves' hyperthyroidism that later progressed to Graves' ophthalmopathy. Both conserved end residues are part of each CDR3. The order of the fields is J gene, clone size, D gene, V gene, CDR3 protein, CDR3 DNA. D genes are given only for firm matches. Size tells how often a clone was seen (once, few, many) or the class of an expanded clone, and some rows leave it out.

TRBJ2-7	few	.	TRBV9	CTSRREKGPGPPSYEQYF	TGTACCAGCAGACGAGAAAAAGGGCCGGGACCGCCTTCCTACGAGCAGTACTTC
TRBJ1-1	few	.	TRBV15	CATSRDLESPEAFF	TGTGCCACCAGCAGAGATCTCGAGTCCCCCGAAGCTTTCTTT
TRBJ1-2	few	.	TRBV19	CASSPWTDDYGYTF	TGTGCCAGTAGTCCCTGGACGGATGACTATGGCTACACCTTC
TRBJ2-3	few	TRBD2	TRBV10-3	CAISGLVGDTQYF	TGTGCCATCAGCGGACTAGTAGGAGATACGCAGTATTTT
TRBJ2-3	many	.	TRBV11-3	CASSSSSTDTQYF	TGTGCCAGCAGCTCTTCTAGCACAGATACGCAGTATTTT
TRBJ1-4	many	.	TRBV18	CASSPSIIQKNEKLFF	TGTGCCAGCTCACCATCAATCATACAGAAAAATGAAAAACTGTTTTTT
TRBJ1-2	many	.	TRBV2	CASSGDLYGYTF	TGTGCCAGCAGCGGTGACCTGTATGGCTACACCTTC
TRBJ1-6	.	.	TRBV11-2	CASSSQGTHNSPLHF	TGTGCCAGCAGTTCGCAGGGTACCCATAATTCACCCCTCCACTTT
TRBJ2-7	many	.	TRBV7-2	CASSLVSSSSYEQYF	TGTGCCAGCAGCTTAGTGTCCAGTAGCTCCTACGAGCAGTACTTC
TRBJ1-3	.	TRBD1	TRBV2	CASRLGTGVYF	TGTGCCAGCAGGCTCGGGACAGGGGTCTATTTT
TRBJ2-1	many	.	TRBV10-3	CAISPASSYNEQFF	TGTGCCATCAGTCCGGCTAGCTCCTACAATGAGCAGTTCTTC
TRBJ1-1	many	.	TRBV7-9	CSLNTEAFF	TGTAGTTTGAACACTGAAGCTTTCTTT
TRBJ2-1	.	TRBD2	TRBV10-2	CASRLLAGGYNEQFF	TGCGCCAGCAGGCTCCTAGCGGGGGGCTACAATGAGCAGTTCTTC
TRBJ2-4	many	TRBD1	TRBV27	CASSLGTGGKNIQYF	TGTGCCAGCAGCTTAGGGACAGGGGGCAAAAACATTCAGTACTTC
TRBJ2-6	few	.	TRBV5-4	CASSPDNTLVANVLTF	TGTGCCAGCAGCCCGGACAATACTCTGGTAGCCAACGTCCTGACTTTC
TRBJ2-1	.	.	TRBV19	CASTSYATDEQFF	TGTGCCAGTACTAGCTACGCCACCGATGAGCAGTTCTTC
TRBJ1-1	many	.	TRBV12-3/TRBV12-4	CASSFVLNTEAFF	TGTGCCAGCAGTTTCGTATTAAACACTGAAGCTTTCTTT
TRBJ2-1	many	.	TRBV11-3	CASSPSSFSDEQFF	TGTGCCAGCAGCCCCTCAAGCTTTTCCGATGAGCAGTTCTTC
TRBJ2-7	many	.	TRBV2	CASGGTGSSYEQYF	TGTGCCAGCGGGGGGACTGGCAGCTCCTACGAGCAGTACTTC
TRBJ2-4	many	TRBD1	TRBV11-2	CASSRVDRVNIQYF	TGTGCCAGCAGCCGAGTAGACAGGGTGAACATTCAGTACTTC
TRBJ2-5	many	TRBD2	TRBV2	CASSETSGSPQETQYF	TGTGCCAGCAGTGAAACCAGCGGGAGTCCCCAAGAGACCCAGTACTTC
TRBJ2-5	.	TRBD2	TRBV4-3	CASSQDRLAGEEETQYF	TGCGCCAGCAGCCAAGACCGACTAGCGGGAGAAGAAGAGACCCAGTACTTC
TRBJ1-3	many	TRBD1	TRBV2	CASSDRQGSGNTIYF	TGTGCCAGCAGTGACCGACAGGGCTCTGGAAACACCATATATTTT
TRBJ2-7	many	.	TRBV18	CASSRDLNYEQYF	TGTGCCAGCTCGCGGGACCTTAACTACGAGCAGTACTTC
TRBJ1-4	.	.	TRBV4-1	CASSQVAGETGEKLFF	TGCGCCAGCAGCCAAGTGGCTGGCGAGACAGGTGAAAAACTGTTTTTT
TRBJ2-7	.	TRBD2	TRBV12-5	CASGLPRLAGDGYEQYF	TGTGCTAGTGGTTTGCCCAGACTAGCGGGAGATGGGTACGAGCAGTACTTC
TRBJ2-1	many	.	TRBV29-1	CSAFVYNEQFF	TGCAGCGCCTTTGTTTACAATGAGCAGTTCTTC
TRBJ2-6	many	TRBD1	TRBV30	CAWSGTGLSGANVLTF	TGTGCCTGGAGCGGGACAGGGCTCTCTGGGGCCAACGTCCTGACTTTC
TRBJ2-1	many	.	TRBV20-1	CSAVNGGSYNEQFF	TGCAGTGCCGTAAATGGCGGCTCCTACAATGAGCAGTTCTTC
TRBJ2-7	many	.	TRBV29-1	CSVIGQAYEQYF	TGCAGCGTAATTGGCCAGGCCTACGAGCAGTACTTC
TRBJ1-4	many	TRBD1	TRBV28	CASSPRQGPNNEKLFF	TGTGCCAGCAGTCCGCGACAGGGTCCGAATAATGAAAAACTGTTTTTT
TRBJ2-1	many	.	TRBV11-3	CASSLDERGGEQFF	TGTGCCAGCAGCTTAGATGAGAGGGGGGGTGAGCAGTTCTTC
TRBJ2-7	few	.	TRBV9	CASSPPTSQAGEQYF	TGTGCCAGCAGCCCCCCTACGAGTCAGGCGGGGGAGCAGTACTTC
TRBJ1-1	many	.	TRBV12-3/TRBV12-4	CASSQATQGTEAFF	TGTGCCAGCAGTCAAGCCACGCAGGGCACTGAAGCTTTCTTT
TRBJ1-6	.	.	TRBV19	CASGGDGYSPLHF	TGTGCCAGTGGGGGGGACGGTTATTCACCCCTCCACTTT
TRBJ2-1	many	.	TRBV27	CASSGLINNEQFF	TGTGCCAGCAGTGGTTTAATTAACAATGAGCAGTTCTTC
TRBJ2-7	many	TRBD2	TRBV10-3	CAAASGEAYEQYF	TGTGCCGCTGCTAGCGGGGAGGCCTACGAGCAGTACTTC
TRBJ1-5	many	.	TRBV7-2	CASSLGGFQPQHF	TGTGCCAGCAGCTTAGGAGGGTTTCAGCCCCAGCATTTT
TRBJ2-4	many	TRBD2	TRBV28	CASSAPGLASGIQYF	TGTGCCAGCAGCGCTCCGGGACTAGCAAGCGGCATTCAGTACTTC
TRBJ2-1	many	.	TRBV18	CASSPRDILNNEQFF	TGTGCCAGCTCACCCCGGGACATCCTGAACAATGAGCAGTTCTTC
TRBJ2-5	many	.	TRBV5-1	CASSDGTRAWETQYF	TGCGCCAGCAGCGATGGGACCAGGGCATGGGAGACCCAGTACTTC
TRBJ1-3	.	.	TRBV20-1	CSATEGLSSGNTIYF	TGCAGTGCTACCGAGGGACTGAGCTCTGGAAACACCATATATTTT
TRBJ2-1	.	TRBD2	TRBV28	CASSFPRTSGSYNEQFF	TGTGCCAGCAGTTTCCCCAGGACTAGCGGATCCTACAATGAGCAGTTCTTC
TRBJ2-1	many	.	TRBV6-1	CASSAGVEQFF	TGTGCCAGCAGTGCCGGGGTTGAGCAGTTCTTC
TRBJ2-1	many	TRBD2	TRBV15	CATSRDRTSGYNEQFF	TGTGCCACCAGCAGAGATAGAACTAGCGGCTACAATGAGCAGTTCTTC
TRBJ2-3	.	TRBD2	TRBV10-3	CAISDTSGPTDTQYF	TGTGCCATCAGTGATACTAGCGGACCCACAGATACGCAGTATTTT
TRBJ1-1	many	TRBD1	TRBV19	CASSRDRGLDTEAFF	TGTGCCAGTAGTAGGGACAGGGGGTTAGACACTGAAGCTTTCTTT
TRBJ1-3	.	TRBD1	TRBV5-6	CASSLGQGNSGNTIYF	TGTGCCAGCAGCTTGGGACAGGGGAACTCTGGAAACACCATATATTTT
TRBJ2-5	.	.	TRBV11-2	CASTSGLETQYF	TGTGCCAGCACCTCAGGGTTAGAGACCCAGTACTTC
TRBJ2-1	many	TRBD2	TRBV28	CASSFSRDWLQRGVEQFF	TGTGCCAGCAGTTTTAGCAGGGATTGGCTCCAACGGGGGGTCGAGCAGTTCTTC
TRBJ2-3	many	TRBD2	TRBV28	CASRLIAASGSDTQYF	TGTGCCAGCAGACTGATCGCCGCTAGCGGGAGCGATACGCAGTATTTT
TRBJ2-2	few	.	TRBV10-3	CASRKDSGELFF	TGTGCCTCCAGGAAGGATTCCGGGGAGCTGTTTTTT